This TCR beta chain was profiled in a study of blood T cell repertoires in COVID-19. Sequencing was performed with immunoSEQ multiplex PCR; in TCRdb, only in-frame clones are kept and a portion is missing. Among a few hundred thousand clones listed, 85% to 90% were seen once. Seattle enrolled patients during active infection and tracked them longitudinally. V gave up 8 bases and J gave up 2 bases, with 10 bases separating them. CDR3 size: 12 residues. Germline CDR1 MNHNY, CDR2 SVGAGI (reference sequence). The rearrangement uses TRBV6-6 and TRBJ2-7; tentative D call: TRBD2 (6 bases). The sample taken for sequencing was peripheral blood. The receptor comes from a woman in her forties or fifties with COVID-19, enrolled during active disease. CDR3 in DNA: TGTGCCAGCCGGGGGACCCCCTACGAGCAGTACTTC. It encodes CASRGTPYEQYF.